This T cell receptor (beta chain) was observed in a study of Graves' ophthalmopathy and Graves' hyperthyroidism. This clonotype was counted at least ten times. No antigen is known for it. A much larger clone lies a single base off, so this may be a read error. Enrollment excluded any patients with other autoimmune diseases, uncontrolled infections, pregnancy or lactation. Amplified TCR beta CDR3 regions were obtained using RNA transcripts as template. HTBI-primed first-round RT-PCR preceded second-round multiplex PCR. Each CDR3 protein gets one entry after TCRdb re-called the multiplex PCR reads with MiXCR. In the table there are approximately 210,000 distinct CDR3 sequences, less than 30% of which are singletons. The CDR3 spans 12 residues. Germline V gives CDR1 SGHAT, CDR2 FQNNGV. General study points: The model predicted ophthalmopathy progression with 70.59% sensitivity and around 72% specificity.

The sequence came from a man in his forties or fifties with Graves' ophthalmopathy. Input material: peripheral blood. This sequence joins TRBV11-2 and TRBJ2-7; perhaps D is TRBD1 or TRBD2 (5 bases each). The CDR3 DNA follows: TGTGCCAGCAGCTTTGGGGGAAGCGAGCAGCACTTC. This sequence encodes CASSFGGSEQHF.